The source of this T cell receptor beta chain is a study of response to subunit inactivated influenza vaccine. CDR3 size: 14 residues. The germline V gene has CDR1 SGHTA and CDR2 FQGNSA. J gave up 5 bases and V 5 bases, and 7 bases lay outside the gene matches. This clonotype came up a few times. MiXCR, applied by TCRdb to the RT-PCR reads, yields one record per CDR3 protein. The table includes more than 450,000 distinct CDR3 sequences, about 11% detected once. The same data also contributed to another study, on T cells expressing NK-cell markers. That work contributes: 5'RACE template switching with UMIs generated TCR beta cDNA. Beta-chain profiling covered CD3+CD56+NKG2C+, CD3+CD56+NKG2C- and CD3+CD56-NKG2C+ sorted subsets. Restricting sorting to alpha-beta TCR T cells was achieved in several experiments by an anti-gamma-delta TCR antibody. Similarly, these clonotypes led the CD3+CD56-NKG2C+ fraction as well in four donors.

Sequencing used PBMCs from blood, obtained on the day of vaccination. V usage is TRBV7-2 and J usage is TRBJ2-5; the match to TRBD1 covers 8 bases. This sequence was found in a man aged 45-65 years who received an inactivated influenza vaccine. CDR3 in DNA: TGTGCCAGCAGCACTACAGGGGGGTATGAGACCCAGTACTTC. It yields the protein CASSTTGGYETQYF.